The T cell receptor beta chain described here comes from a study of response to subunit inactivated influenza vaccine. General study points: Only a handful of new T cells, the authors suggested, are recruited with each seasonal influenza vaccination.

Germline-derived CDR1 and CDR2 are LNHDA and SQIVND (reference sequence). The CDR3 runs 14 residues. Trimming cost V 1 base and J 4 bases, with 8 bases left between them. This clonotype was picked up a small number of times. Its cognate antigen is unknown. TCRdb fed the RT-PCR reads into MiXCR, producing one record per CDR3 protein. The table lists under 550,000 distinct CDR3 sequences, 7.2% of them singletons. The chain recombines TRBV19 with TRBJ2-1; D gene unclear. The sample here was PBMCs from blood, taken around 2 years after vaccination. This sequence was found in a man aged 50 to 69 who received an inactivated influenza vaccine. CDR3 sequence: CASSIASTYNEQFF. In nucleotides, the CDR3 is TGTGCCAGTAGTATAGCGAGTACTTACAATGAGCAGTTCTTC.